This T cell receptor beta chain was captured in a study of Ad26.COV2.S vaccination and SARS-CoV-2 variants. The V gene's germline CDR1 is MDHEN and CDR2 SYDVKM. Trimming took 4 bases from V and 9 from J; bases not matched to a gene: 4. The CDR3 contains 14 residues. The treatment here: around 19 received Ad26.COV2.S at low or high dose, single or two shots; 5 received placebo; per-sample allocation not given. Specimens were obtained on day 63 following the first vaccine or placebo injection. Only in-frame clones appear in the TCRdb table, and some are missing; sequencing was by immunoSEQ multiplex PCR. The repertoire holds fewer than 400,000 clones, with about 91% as singletons.

The J gene is TRBJ1-6, the V gene TRBV28; 9 nucleotides align to TRBD1. This clonotype originated in a person aged 18-60 years who received the Ad26.COV2.S COVID-19 vaccine or a placebo. The sequencing used peripheral blood, collected in a trial of Ad26.COV2.S vaccine versus placebo. The CDR3 region has the DNA TGTGCCAGCAGTTACGGGACAGGGATTTCACCCCTCCACTTT. Its protein product is CASSYGTGISPLHF. The whole variable domain, remainder taken from reference TRBV28 and TRBJ1-6, is DVKVTQSSRYLVKRTGEKVFLECVQDMDHENMFWYRQDPGLGLRLIYFSYDVKMKEKGDIPEGYSVSREKKERFSLILESASTNQTSMYLCASSYGTGISPLHFGNGTRLTVT.